Listed here are 29 T cell receptor beta chains from one sample, sequenced in a study of cytomegalovirus exposure and HLA in healthy donors. Produced via immunoSEQ multiplex PCR; TCRdb's table is partial and in-frame only. The sample lists some 170,000 clones; 90% to 97% were seen once. Sequenced material: PBMCs. The receptors derive from a woman between 18 and 30 years old in good health and CMV-seronegative.

The chain joins TRBV7-3 to TRBJ2-1, with 12 positions matching TRBD1. V lost 2 bases, J lost 7 bases, and 6 bases stayed unmatched. Germline CDR1 is SGHTA and CDR2 is FQGTGA. This CDR3 region has 16 residues. The CDR3 sequence is CASSLGRDRGQNEQFF. CDR3 nucleotides: TGTGCCAGCAGCTTAGGTCGGGACAGGGGGCAAAATGAGCAGTTCTTC.

The chain has TRBV5-1 and TRBJ2-1; D is undetermined. Trimming took 0 bases from V and 0 from J, leaving 7 bases between them. The CDR3 runs to 15 residues. The germline V gene has CDR1 SGHRS and CDR2 YFSETQ. As DNA, the CDR3 is TGCGCCAGCAGCTTGGCTCCAGTCTCCTACAATGAGCAGTTCTTC. Translation: CASSLAPVSYNEQFF.

The chain couples TRBV7-3 to TRBJ2-7, with D perhaps TRBD2 (6 bases). CDR3 length: 15 amino acids. CDR1 and CDR2 (germline): SGHTA, FQGTGA. V was shortened by 2 bases and J by 0 bases, with 11 bases between the two germline ends. The CDR3 spells CASSLSPGVSYEQYF. Written as DNA, the CDR3 is TGTGCCAGCAGCTTATCTCCGGGGGTCTCCTACGAGCAGTACTTC.

V is TRBV7-9 and J is TRBJ1-1, with a possible D match to TRBD1 (5 bases). The CDR3 extends over 15 amino acids. Germline loops: CDR1 SEHNR, CDR2 FQNEAQ (reference sequence). Between the trimmed V and J ends, which lost 5 bases and 4 bases, there was a span of 17 bases. The CDR3 sequence: CASSPWGSGGTEAFF. The CDR3 nucleotides read TGTGCCAGCAGCCCCTGGGGCTCCGGGGGCACTGAAGCTTTCTTT.

V gene TRBV7-9 combines with J gene TRBJ2-1, with 7 bases lining up with TRBD2. CDR3 length: 16 residues. V shed 1 base, J shed 10 bases, and the junction held 13 bases outside the gene matches. Germline CDR1 and CDR2: SEHNR and FQNEAQ (reference sequence). CDR3 nucleotide sequence: TGTGCCAGCAGCTTAGAGTCGGGACTACCTATTAAAGAGCAGTTCTTC. This gives the protein CASSLESGLPIKEQFF. Complete variable domain (other parts from reference TRBV7-9 and TRBJ2-1): DTGVSQNPRHKITKRGQNVTFRCDPISEHNRLYWYRQTLGQGPEFLTYFQNEAQLEKSRLLSDRFSAERPKGSFSTLEIQRTEQGDSAMYLCASSLESGLPIKEQFFGPGTRLTVL.

The chain uses TRBV9 and TRBJ2-1; D not certain. Germline lookup yields CDR1 SGDLS and CDR2 YYNGEE. The CDR3 is 13 amino acids. The germline V and J ends were trimmed by 4 bases and 7 bases, with 12 bases remaining between them. The CDR3 bases are TGTGCCAGCAGCCCCAGGTATGGAAATGAGCAGTTCTTC. Amino acids: CASSPRYGNEQFF.

This clone has more than one count but fewer than ten. The V call is TRBV19, the J call TRBJ1-1, with D uncertain. The V end lost 3 bases, the J end lost 5 bases, and 7 bases lay between the germline ends. CDR1 is LNHDA and CDR2 is SQIVND in the germline V gene (reference sequence). The CDR3 loop spans 12 amino acids. The CDR3 DNA follows: TGTGCCAGTAGTATGTCGGGTACTGAAGCTTTCTTT. It is translated as CASSMSGTEAFF.

The chain is built from TRBV6-6 and TRBJ2-6, with no clear D. The germline gives CDR1 MNHNY, CDR2 SVGAGI (reference sequence). The CDR3 consists of 14 residues. Trimming pared 7 bases from V and 4 bases from J, leaving 11 bases between. The CDR3 region has the DNA TGTGCCAGCACAATCTTCGGGGGGGCCAACGTCCTGACTTTC. It codes for CASTIFGGANVLTF.

CDR3 sequence: CASMGQLGTTEAFF. CDR3 DNA sequence: TGTGCCAGCATGGGACAGTTAGGAACAACTGAAGCTTTCTTT. The chain combines TRBV6-1 with TRBJ1-1; TRBD1 agrees at 7 bases. Germline CDR1 and CDR2: MNHNS and SASEGT. The CDR3 has 14 amino acids. Germline trimming cut 7 bases from V and 5 bases from J; bases unmatched to any gene: 10.

This chain links TRBV27 with TRBJ1-1; D may be TRBD1 (6 bases). CDR1 and CDR2 (germline): MNHEY, SMNVEV (reference sequence). The CDR3 is 12 residues long. V lost 5 bases and J lost 5, with 9 bases in between. This CDR3 is CASSERGTEAFF. The CDR3 coding sequence is TGTGCCAGCAGTGAGAGGGGGACTGAAGCTTTCTTT.

The chain joins TRBV18 to TRBJ1-4, with a weak D call TRBD1 (5 bases). Trimming left V 1 base short and J 8 bases short, with 20 bases between. Germline V gene sequence: CDR1 KGHSH, CDR2 LQKENI. This CDR3 spans 17 amino acids. The CDR3 nucleotides are TGTGCCAGCTCACCACGGGGGACTTCCTTAGGCCGAGAAAAACTGTTTTTT. Translating gives CASSPRGTSLGREKLFF.

This rearrangement joins TRBV9 to TRBJ1-2; maybe TRBD1 (5 bases). The CDR3 runs 17 residues. Trimming stripped 4 bases from V and 0 bases from J, with 19 bases between. Germline loops: CDR1 SGDLS, CDR2 YYNGEE. CDR3 amino acids: CASSKTGVKKANYGYTF. In DNA, the CDR3 is TGTGCCAGCAGCAAAACGGGGGTAAAGAAAGCTAACTATGGCTACACCTTC.

J is TRBJ2-7 and V is TRBV18, with 10 bases that match TRBD1. The junction had 6 bases not matched to a gene; V was cut back by 1 base and J by 12 bases. Germline V gene lookup returns CDR1 KGHSH and CDR2 LQKENI. The CDR3 length is 13 residues. CDR3 DNA: TGTGCCAGCTCACCACGGGACAGGGGTTTCGTGTACTTC. It is translated as CASSPRDRGFVYF.

The chain couples TRBV4-1 to TRBJ2-5; TRBD2 aligns across 8 bases. CDR3 length: 16 residues. Germline V CDR1 and CDR2: MGHRA, YSYEKL. J gave up 5 bases and V 3 bases, and 11 bases lay outside the gene matches. DNA for the CDR3: TGCGCCAGCAGCCAGGGGCTTGCGGGGGGTGAGGAGACCCAGTACTTC. Encoded protein: CASSQGLAGGEETQYF.

The chain employs TRBV19 and TRBJ2-3, with D possibly matching TRBD1 (5 bases). Germline V CDR1 and CDR2: LNHDA, SQIVND (reference sequence). Trimming removed 6 bases at V and 0 bases at J, with 10 bases between. There are 14 residues in the CDR3. CDR3: CASSRARSTDTQYF. The DNA of the CDR3 is TGTGCCAGTAGCAGGGCCCGAAGCACAGATACGCAGTATTTT.

About this clone: At one boundary the junction diverges from the germline segment, which might be a read error. The rearrangement uses TRBV7-7 and TRBJ2-3, with TRBD2 identical over 11 bases. The CDR3 runs 15 residues. CDR1 and CDR2 from the germline V gene are SSHAT and FNYEAQ (reference sequence). CDR3: CASSPTSGAGDTQYF. In nucleotides, the CDR3 is TGTGCTAGCAGCCCGACTAGCGGGGCTGGAGATACGCAGTATTTT.

The chain has TRBV19 and TRBJ1-2; D unresolved. CDR1 is LNHDA and CDR2 is SQIVND in the germline V gene (reference sequence). Trimming pared 5 bases from V and 0 bases from J, leaving 22 bases between. The CDR3 totals 18 residues. CDR3 in DNA: TGTGCCAGTAGTTCCCCCGCAGGCCGATCGATGGCTAACTATGGCTACACCTTC. It codes for CASSSPAGRSMANYGYTF.

The chain recombines TRBV6-6 with TRBJ1-1; TRBD1 is a possible D gene (5 bases). Germline assignment: CDR1 MNHNY and CDR2 SVGAGI (reference sequence). This CDR3 region has 14 residues. V gave up 3 bases and J gave up 6 bases, with 14 bases separating them. Written as DNA, the CDR3 is TGTGCCAGCAGTTATAATCAGGGAGGGGCTGAAGCTTTCTTT. It specifies CASSYNQGGAEAFF.

This sequence joins TRBV29-1 and TRBJ2-1; 10 nucleotides line up with TRBD1. Germline V gene data show CDR1 as SQVTM and CDR2 as ANQGSEA. Trimming took 7 bases from V and 5 from J; bases not matched to a gene: 5. CDR3 length: 13 amino acids. The CDR3 spells CSARDRGDNEQFF. CDR3 sequence (DNA): TGCAGCGCCCGGGACAGGGGCGACAATGAGCAGTTCTTC.

The rearrangement joins TRBV15 to TRBJ2-1; no firm D call. Trimming took off 1 base at V and 6 bases at J, with 10 bases between the two ends. Germline V lookup: CDR1 LNHNV, CDR2 YYDKDF (reference sequence). This CDR3 has 14 residues. CDR3 nucleotide sequence: TGTGCCACCAGCAGAGGAGGTTTGATCAATGAGCAGTTCTTC. Its protein product is CATSRGGLINEQFF.

The chain carries TRBV10-3 and TRBJ2-7; D perhaps matches TRBD1 (5 bases). The ends were cut back, 4 bases at V and 3 bases at J, with 10 bases in the middle. Germline CDR1 and CDR2: ENHRY and SYGVKD. The CDR3 is 13 amino acids. DNA of the CDR3: TGTGCCATCAGTGGGGGCCAGAGCTACGAGCAGTACTTC. This gives the protein CAISGGQSYEQYF.

The chain employs TRBV13 and TRBJ2-5; TRBD1 is a possible D gene (6 bases). This CDR3 is built from 14 residues. V lost 5 bases and J 7 bases, leaving 17 bases between the germline ends. Germline V gives CDR1 PRHDT, CDR2 FYEKMQ (reference sequence). This chain's CDR3 is CASSPRTATGTQYF. The CDR3 nucleotides read TGTGCCAGCAGCCCCCGGACAGCTACAGGGACCCAGTACTTC.

The chain uses TRBV4-2 and TRBJ1-4; a weak D match, TRBD1 (5 bases). Deletions cut 4 bases from V and 8 bases from J, with 11 bases between. The CDR3 sequence is 13 residues long. Germline CDR1 reads LGHNA; CDR2 reads YNFKEQ. DNA of the CDR3: TGTGCCAGCAGCCCCGGGGGACGCGAAAAACTGTTTTTT. Its translation is CASSPGGREKLFF.

This clone appeared a single time. The rearrangement uses TRBV5-4 and TRBJ2-1; 11 positions match TRBD1. The CDR3 extends over 15 amino acids. With 5 bases clipped from V and 3 bases from J, the junction kept 4 bases outside the gene matches. Germline assignment: CDR1 SGHNT and CDR2 YYREEE (reference sequence). The CDR3 DNA reads as TGTGCCAGCAGTTACGGGACAGGGGGCTACAATGAGCAGTTCTTC. Protein product: CASSYGTGGYNEQFF. The whole variable domain, filled in from reference TRBV5-4 and TRBJ2-1, reads ETGVTQSPTHLIKTRGQQVTLRCSSQSGHNTVSWYQQALGQGPQFIFQYYREEENGRGNFPPRFSGLQFPNYSSELNVNALELDDSALYLCASSYGTGGYNEQFFGPGTRLTVL.

J is TRBJ1-2 and V is TRBV6-1, with D possibly TRBD1 on 6 matching bases. The CDR3 is made up of 14 amino acids. Germline CDR1 reads MNHNS; CDR2 reads SASEGT. The ends were cut back, 5 bases at V and 4 bases at J, with 14 bases in the middle. For the CDR3, the DNA is TGTGCCAGCAGTTTTGTGGGGGCCGGCTATGGCTACACCTTC. Its protein product is CASSFVGAGYGYTF.

The V and J genes are TRBV7-9 and TRBJ1-3; 8 nucleotides agree with TRBD1. With 4 bases clipped from V and 0 bases from J, the junction kept 5 bases outside the gene matches. Germline V gives CDR1 SEHNR, CDR2 FQNEAQ (reference sequence). The CDR3 runs to 16 residues. The DNA for the CDR3 is TGTGCCAGCAGCTCGAGACAGGGGAGCTCTGGAAACACCATATATTTT. Translating gives CASSSRQGSSGNTIYF.

The chain is built from TRBV7-9 and TRBJ2-7; possible D gene TRBD1, 5 bases. Trimming pared 1 base from V and 5 bases from J, leaving 12 bases between. This CDR3 has 14 amino acids. Germline lookup yields CDR1 SEHNR and CDR2 FQNEAQ (reference sequence). Here the CDR3 reads CASSLDWGEDEQYF. In DNA form, the CDR3 reads TGTGCCAGCAGCTTAGACTGGGGCGAAGACGAGCAGTACTTC.

This sequence joins TRBV11-2 and TRBJ2-7; D call uncertain. Trimming left V 4 bases short and J 3 bases short, with 10 bases between. CDR1 and CDR2 from the germline V gene are SGHAT and FQNNGV. The CDR3 extends over 13 amino acids. The CDR3 nucleotides read TGTGCCAGCAGCTCCCCCGTCGGCTACGAGCAGTACTTC. This encodes CASSSPVGYEQYF.

This CDR3 is CASSKFGGLNQPQHF. In DNA, the CDR3 is TGTGCCAGCAGCAAATTCGGGGGACTTAATCAGCCCCAGCATTTT. The genes are TRBV21-1 and TRBJ1-5. TRBV21-1 is annotated as a pseudogene. This CDR3 contains 15 residues.